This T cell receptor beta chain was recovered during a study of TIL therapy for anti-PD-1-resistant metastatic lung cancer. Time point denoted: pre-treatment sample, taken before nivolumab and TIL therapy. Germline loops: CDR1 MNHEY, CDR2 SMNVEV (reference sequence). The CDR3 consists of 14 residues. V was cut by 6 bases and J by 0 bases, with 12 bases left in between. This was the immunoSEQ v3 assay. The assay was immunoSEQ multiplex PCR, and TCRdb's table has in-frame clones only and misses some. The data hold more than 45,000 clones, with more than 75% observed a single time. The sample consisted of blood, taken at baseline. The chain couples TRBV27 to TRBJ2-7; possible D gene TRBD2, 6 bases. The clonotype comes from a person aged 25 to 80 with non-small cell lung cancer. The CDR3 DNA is TGTGCCAGCAGACTGGAGGGCTTCTCCTACGAGCAGTACTTC. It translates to CASRLEGFSYEQYF.